This TCR beta chain was captured in a study of identical twins. Study results and limitations: Those out-of-frame alpha sequences shared by twins showed an excess of low generation probability. Cord blood beta clonotypes present at high abundance carried fewer insertions; no such pattern appeared in memory repertoires.

One entry per CDR3 protein, called by TCRdb with MiXCR from the 5' RACE reads. The sample has roughly 190,000 distinct CDR3 sequences; 15% are singletons. To note about this clonotype: Its cognate antigen is unknown.

The same data also contributed to another study, on T cells expressing NK-cell markers. According to that study: One of the eight sequenced donors was seronegative, whereas the other seven were HCMV-seropositive. HCMV specificity of the expanded NKG2C+ T cell clones was not established.

The receptor's source is a woman younger than 35 in good health. What was sequenced was CD8+ T cells sorted from blood.

The CDR3 region is CSVIGNSYNEQFF. CDR3 nucleotides: TGCAGCGTTATAGGAAACTCCTACAATGAGCAGTTCTTC. This rearrangement joins TRBV29-1 to TRBJ2-1; D gene ambiguous. V was trimmed by 5 bases and J by 0 bases, leaving 8 bases between them. The CDR3 consists of 13 residues. CDR1 is SQVTM, CDR2 ANQGSEA, per germline.